This TCR beta chain appears in the sequencing data of a study of Japanese encephalitis immunity and Zika vaccine responses (dated by TCRdb to 2020 to 2022). For the wider study: The included participants were given three 5.0 ug doses of alum-adjuvanted ZPIV at weeks 0, 4 and 28. Eleven to twelve participants received one dose of YFV vaccine (YF-VAX) before ZPIV, and eight to ten participants were flavivirus-naive. For TCR sequencing, six representative participants were chosen from each pre-vaccination group, with samples at week 0 (after pre-vaccination, before ZPIV) and week 52. Twelve participants were given two doses of JEV vaccine (IXIARO) 28 days apart, two to three months before the first ZPIV dose. The study examined whether earlier vaccination against Japanese encephalitis virus (JEV) or yellow fever virus (YFV) influenced CD4 T cell responses to the Zika vaccine. The stimulations used peptide pools from ZIKV structural proteins divided into flavivirus-conserved and non-conserved sets, or JEV or YFV peptides that matched the pre-vaccination. TCR repertoires from a few flavivirus-naive individuals were additionally analyzed at weeks 2, 6 and 52 after the start of ZPIV vaccination. ZIKV peptides were 15-mers overlapping by 11 residues, selected for NetMHCpan/NetMHCII-predicted epitopes with affinity below 50 nM. What the authors observed across the whole study: Sample size limitations prevented peptide-pool deconvolution, so the individual peptides driving cross-reactive responses were not identified. Samples clustered by participant with no similarity between individuals, suggesting no public TCRs were detected. CD8 T cell responses to ZIKV peptide pools were of very low magnitude and seen in only a few individuals. Higher repertoire similarity across time-points and stimulations was observed in JEV-pre-vaccinated donors than in YFV-pre-vaccinated donors, indicating that more clonotypes were common to ZIKV and JEV stimulation. In JEV-pre-vaccinated donors, the repertoire richness of CD4 T cells responding to conserved ZIKV epitopes dropped significantly after ZPIV. The analysis covered only a subset of trial participants who had three doses and adequate samples, rather than the whole vaccinated cohort.

The library was made by 5' RACE. Before sequencing, the TCRbeta libraries were pooled in proportion to the number of cells sorted for each library. Total RNA was extracted from the sorted cells with RNAzol RT, and cDNA was synthesized using an oligo(dT) primer and a template-switching oligo. The TCRbeta V-CDR3-J region was amplified by PCR with Kapa HiFi between a SMARTer oligo primer and a TCRbeta constant-region primer. A second PCR attached Illumina adaptors and sample-specific index barcodes, followed by HighPrep bead cleanup and Bioanalyzer confirmation of a band of roughly 650 bp. Libraries were sequenced on an Illumina MiSeq with 2x151 bp paired-end reads. The source study handled its data this way. Reads were demultiplexed with an in-house Java program, and TCRbeta annotations were assigned and clonotypes were counted with MiXCR. Repertoire overlap was assessed with Morisita-Horn indices from the R package vegan, and UPGMA clustering and Circos plots of recurring clonotypes were generated. Shannon diversity and richness were normalized to the highest possible value given the input cell numbers, yielding values from 0 to 1. CDR3beta sequences were aligned with MUSCLE, distances computed with SeqinR, and multidimensional scaling plotted in R. TCRdb reran the public reads through fastp at Q25 and MiXCR, keeping productive beta chains. Every CDR3 protein is listed once, alongside the most common genes and DNA of its rows. The V and J calls, along with clone size, are taken from TCRdb and not from the paper's own processing. The sample table shows hundreds of distinct CDR3 sequences, and more than 10% are seen once. 48% of the sample comes from the top ten.

After labeling with CellTrace CFSE, PBMCs were cultured for 6 days in RPMI containing 8% human serum along with peptide pools, each at around 0.92 ug/mL. On a BD FACSAria, proliferating CD4 T cells were sorted without fixation as live CD56-CD19-CD16-CD3+CD4+ CFSE-low cells. The enrolled adults were healthy, and microneutralization screening showed them to be seronegative for ZIKV, JEV, YFV, DENV and WNV. Samples came from a phase 1, double-blinded, randomized, placebo-controlled trial of an alum-adjuvanted Zika purified-inactivated virus (ZPIV) vaccine. Peripheral blood mononuclear cells were isolated by standard procedure and were kept frozen in liquid nitrogen until use. CDR1 DFQATT and CDR2 SNEGSKA are derived from the germline V gene (reference sequence). Here V drops 0 bases and J drops 5 bases, and the junction holds 5 bases not matched to any gene. The CDR3 has 15 amino acids, counting the end cysteine and phenylalanine. The kept DNA is CDR3 alone, 45 bases in frame from the first base.

This clonotype is large (0.1 to 1%). Base qualities are not recorded, but no much larger clone differs from it by a single base. The source material was antigen-activated CD4+ T cells from blood, cultured, sampled during a Zika inactivated vaccine study. In this chain, TRBV20-1 is recombined with TRBJ2-3, with 10 bases in between that match TRBD2. This TCR came from an adult woman who received an inactivated Zika virus vaccine. The CDR3 corresponds to CSARDLAGVEDTQYF. DNA sequence: TGCAGTGCTAGAGATCTAGCGGGAGTAGAAGATACGCAGTATTTT.